This is a list of T cell receptor beta chains from one sample in a study of T cell repertoires in cytomegalovirus infection. TCRdb reanalysed the reads using MiXCR and keeps one entry per CDR3 protein. The table has nearly 650,000 distinct CDR3 sequences, 20% to 30% seen once; the top ten hold 6.5% to 10%. The sample was CD8+ T cells from PBMCs. The source of these receptors is a human donor in good health (CMV status not recorded). Some clones in this sample may be carry-over from other donors' samples. CDR3s include the opening cysteine and the closing phenylalanine or tryptophan. A D gene is named only where the DNA matches it firmly. The listing skips clone size in some rows; elsewhere it reads once, few, many or a size class.

clone size: many
J gene: TRBJ2-2
V gene: TRBV6-5
D gene: .
CDR3 protein: CASSYSGRDPNTGELFF
CDR3 DNA: TGTGCCAGCAGTTACTCGGGCAGGGACCCGAACACCGGGGAGCTGTTTTTT

clone size: many
J gene: TRBJ2-5
V gene: TRBV7-9
D gene: .
CDR3 protein: CASSLKGPEETQYF
CDR3 DNA: TGTGCCAGCAGCTTAAAGGGCCCAGAAGAGACCCAGTACTTC

clone size: .
J gene: TRBJ2-1
V gene: TRBV29-1
D gene: TRBD2
CDR3 protein: CSARTSGHNEQFF
CDR3 DNA: TGCAGCGCAAGGACTAGCGGGCACAATGAGCAGTTCTTC

clone size: many
J gene: TRBJ2-7
V gene: TRBV7-9
D gene: .
CDR3 protein: CASSRPLIYEQYF
CDR3 DNA: TGTGCCAGCAGTCGACCTCTCATCTACGAGCAGTACTTC

clone size: many
J gene: TRBJ2-2
V gene: TRBV28
D gene: TRBD2
CDR3 protein: CASSSPVAGGLAGELFF
CDR3 DNA: TGTGCCAGCAGTTCCCCCGTAGCGGGGGGGCTGGCCGGGGAGCTGTTTTTT

clone size: .
J gene: TRBJ1-5
V gene: TRBV10-2
D gene: .
CDR3 protein: CASSESGYNQPQHF
CDR3 DNA: TGCGCCAGCAGTGAATCCGGGTACAATCAGCCCCAGCATTTT

clone size: .
J gene: TRBJ2-1
V gene: TRBV25-1
D gene: .
CDR3 protein: CASKGGEQFF
CDR3 DNA: TGTGCCAGCAAAGGTGGGGAGCAGTTCTTC

clone size: few
J gene: TRBJ2-3
V gene: TRBV4-3
D gene: .
CDR3 protein: CASSQEKDSVTDTQYF
CDR3 DNA: TGCGCCAGCAGCCAAGAAAAGGACAGTGTCACAGATACGCAGTATTTT

clone size: many
J gene: TRBJ1-1
V gene: TRBV7-3
D gene: .
CDR3 protein: CASSSGENTEAFF
CDR3 DNA: TGTGCCAGCAGCTCAGGGGAGAACACTGAAGCTTTCTTT

clone size: .
J gene: TRBJ2-1
V gene: TRBV20-1
D gene: TRBD2
CDR3 protein: CSAIRTSGVVSRNEQFF
CDR3 DNA: TGCAGTGCTATCCGGACTAGCGGGGTTGTGTCGCGAAATGAGCAGTTCTTC

clone size: many
J gene: TRBJ2-5
V gene: TRBV28
D gene: .
CDR3 protein: CASSFLNRVQETQYF
CDR3 DNA: TGTGCCAGCAGTTTCCTGAACAGGGTCCAAGAGACCCAGTACTTC

clone size: many
J gene: TRBJ1-5
V gene: TRBV12-3/TRBV12-4
D gene: .
CDR3 protein: CASSLSPNQPQHF
CDR3 DNA: TGTGCCAGCAGTTTGAGCCCTAATCAGCCCCAGCATTTT

clone size: few
J gene: TRBJ2-7
V gene: TRBV3-1
D gene: .
CDR3 protein: CASSPMRDSTYEQYF
CDR3 DNA: TGTGCCAGCAGCCCTATGCGGGACAGTACCTACGAGCAGTACTTC

clone size: .
J gene: TRBJ1-4
V gene: TRBV2
D gene: .
CDR3 protein: CASKKLDRATNEKLFF
CDR3 DNA: TGTGCCAGCAAAAAACTGGACCGAGCAACTAATGAAAAACTGTTTTTT

clone size: many
J gene: TRBJ1-1
V gene: TRBV7-8
D gene: .
CDR3 protein: CASSLYDAEAFF
CDR3 DNA: TGTGCCAGCAGCTTATATGATGCGGAAGCTTTCTTT

clone size: .
J gene: TRBJ1-2
V gene: TRBV29-1
D gene: .
CDR3 protein: CSVAEGAVYYGYTF
CDR3 DNA: TGCAGCGTCGCCGAAGGGGCGGTTTACTATGGCTACACCTTC

clone size: few
J gene: TRBJ2-7
V gene: TRBV7-6
D gene: .
CDR3 protein: CASAGVTYEQYF
CDR3 DNA: TGTGCCAGCGCCGGGGTTACCTACGAGCAGTACTTC

clone size: .
J gene: TRBJ2-5
V gene: TRBV6-1
D gene: .
CDR3 protein: CASSEALGGAYQETQYF
CDR3 DNA: TGTGCCAGCAGTGAAGCGCTTGGGGGGGCGTACCAAGAGACCCAGTACTTC

clone size: few
J gene: TRBJ2-5
V gene: TRBV12-3/TRBV12-4
D gene: TRBD2
CDR3 protein: CASSFSGGPQETQYF
CDR3 DNA: TGTGCCAGCAGTTTTAGCGGGGGGCCCCAAGAGACCCAGTACTTC

clone size: few
J gene: TRBJ2-1
V gene: TRBV7-9
D gene: .
CDR3 protein: CASSPPGTEQFF
CDR3 DNA: TGTGCCAGCAGCCCTCCCGGGACCGAGCAGTTCTTC

clone size: .
J gene: TRBJ2-1
V gene: TRBV20-1
D gene: .
CDR3 protein: CSARGVAEYNEQFF
CDR3 DNA: TGCAGTGCCCGTGGAGTAGCGGAGTACAATGAGCAGTTCTTC

clone size: .
J gene: TRBJ2-2
V gene: TRBV29-1
D gene: TRBD2
CDR3 protein: CSLLLAGGNTGELFF
CDR3 DNA: TGCAGCCTACTACTAGCGGGGGGGAACACCGGGGAGCTGTTTTTT

clone size: few
J gene: TRBJ2-2
V gene: TRBV10-3
D gene: TRBD1
CDR3 protein: CASTFSRGRDTGELFF
CDR3 DNA: TGTGCCTCCACCTTCTCGAGGGGGCGGGACACCGGGGAGCTGTTTTTT

clone size: few
J gene: TRBJ1-1
V gene: TRBV20-1
D gene: .
CDR3 protein: CSATSRPPRDTEAFF
CDR3 DNA: TGCAGTGCGACTTCGCGACCGCCTAGGGACACTGAAGCTTTCTTT

clone size: .
J gene: TRBJ1-4
V gene: TRBV20-1
D gene: TRBD1
CDR3 protein: CSATGTENEKLFF
CDR3 DNA: TGCAGTGCGACCGGGACAGAGAATGAAAAACTGTTTTTT

clone size: few
J gene: TRBJ2-3
V gene: TRBV6-2/TRBV6-3
D gene: .
CDR3 protein: CAICNTQYF
CDR3 DNA: TGTGCCATCTGCAATACGCAGTATTTT

clone size: few
J gene: TRBJ1-5
V gene: TRBV19
D gene: .
CDR3 protein: CASSMANQPQHF
CDR3 DNA: TGTGCCAGTAGTATGGCCAATCAGCCCCAGCATTTT

clone size: .
J gene: TRBJ2-7
V gene: TRBV4-2
D gene: .
CDR3 protein: CASSQDTASYEQYF
CDR3 DNA: TGTGCCAGCAGCCAAGATACCGCTTCCTACGAGCAGTACTTC

clone size: .
J gene: TRBJ2-5
V gene: TRBV6-2/TRBV6-3
D gene: TRBD1
CDR3 protein: CASSWTGQGKETQYF
CDR3 DNA: TGTGCCAGCAGTTGGACGGGACAGGGAAAAGAGACCCAGTACTTC

clone size: few
J gene: TRBJ1-1
V gene: TRBV20-1
D gene: .
CDR3 protein: CSAEGDTEAFF
CDR3 DNA: TGCAGTGCTGAGGGCGACACTGAAGCTTTCTTT

clone size: many
J gene: TRBJ1-1
V gene: TRBV7-9
D gene: TRBD1
CDR3 protein: CASSPTGFTEAFF
CDR3 DNA: TGTGCCAGCAGCCCGACAGGGTTTACTGAAGCTTTCTTT

clone size: many
J gene: TRBJ1-6
V gene: TRBV7-2
D gene: .
CDR3 protein: CASSLVPRDTALHF
CDR3 DNA: TGTGCCAGCAGCTTAGTTCCCAGGGATACTGCCCTCCACTTT

clone size: many
J gene: TRBJ2-7
V gene: TRBV7-6
D gene: .
CDR3 protein: CASSPLTDSYEQYF
CDR3 DNA: TGTGCCAGCAGCCCCCTGACTGACTCCTACGAGCAGTACTTC

clone size: few
J gene: TRBJ1-4
V gene: TRBV7-9
D gene: .
CDR3 protein: CASSLGISLRIATNEKLFF
CDR3 DNA: TGTGCCAGCAGCTTAGGCATCTCGTTGCGGATTGCAACTAATGAAAAACTGTTTTTT

clone size: many
J gene: TRBJ2-3
V gene: TRBV28
D gene: .
CDR3 protein: CASSLGDKRTDTQYF
CDR3 DNA: TGTGCCAGCAGTCTCGGGGACAAACGCACAGATACGCAGTATTTT

clone size: .
J gene: TRBJ2-1
V gene: TRBV7-6
D gene: .
CDR3 protein: CVSSWNDRSYNEQFF
CDR3 DNA: TGTGTCAGCAGCTGGAACGACAGGTCCTACAATGAGCAGTTCTTC

clone size: many
J gene: TRBJ2-2
V gene: TRBV7-6
D gene: TRBD2
CDR3 protein: CASSLEWGGSTGELFF
CDR3 DNA: TGTGCCAGCAGCTTAGAGTGGGGGGGGAGCACCGGGGAGCTGTTTTTT

clone size: .
J gene: TRBJ2-5
V gene: TRBV7-8
D gene: TRBD2
CDR3 protein: CASSPFPFSGGVQETQYF
CDR3 DNA: TGTGCCAGCAGTCCCTTCCCGTTTAGCGGGGGAGTGCAAGAGACCCAGTACTTC

clone size: once
J gene: TRBJ1-5
V gene: TRBV7-4
D gene: .
CDR3 protein: CASSPSRRSNQPQHF
CDR3 DNA: TGTGCCAGCAGTCCTTCGAGGAGGAGCAATCAGCCCCAGCATTTT

clone size: .
J gene: TRBJ2-3
V gene: TRBV5-1
D gene: TRBD2
CDR3 protein: CASSLDGGMNTQYF
CDR3 DNA: TGCGCCAGCAGCTTGGACGGGGGGATGAATACGCAGTATTTT

clone size: .
J gene: TRBJ1-4
V gene: TRBV4-1
D gene: .
CDR3 protein: CASSQEGGRDEKLFF
CDR3 DNA: TGCGCCAGCAGCCAAGAGGGCGGGAGGGATGAAAAACTGTTTTTT

clone size: .
J gene: TRBJ2-4
V gene: TRBV27
D gene: .
CDR3 protein: CASSPSWGAAKNIQYF
CDR3 DNA: TGTGCCAGCAGCCCTAGCTGGGGGGCCGCCAAAAACATTCAGTACTTC

clone size: many
J gene: TRBJ2-2
V gene: TRBV7-6
D gene: TRBD2
CDR3 protein: CASSFRLAGSYTGELFF
CDR3 DNA: TGTGCCAGCAGCTTTCGACTAGCGGGGTCTTACACCGGGGAGCTGTTTTTT

clone size: .
J gene: TRBJ2-2
V gene: TRBV7-9
D gene: .
CDR3 protein: CASRKEIGGNTGELFF
CDR3 DNA: TGTGCCAGCAGAAAAGAGATCGGGGGGAACACCGGGGAGCTGTTTTTT

clone size: .
J gene: TRBJ2-7
V gene: TRBV5-1
D gene: TRBD1
CDR3 protein: CASSGTDRGSYEQYF
CDR3 DNA: TGCGCCAGCAGCGGGACTGACAGGGGCAGCTACGAGCAGTACTTC

clone size: .
J gene: TRBJ2-3
V gene: TRBV20-1
D gene: TRBD1
CDR3 protein: CSARTGDGTDTQYF
CDR3 DNA: TGCAGTGCCCGGACAGGGGATGGCACAGATACGCAGTATTTT

clone size: .
J gene: TRBJ2-3
V gene: TRBV12-5
D gene: TRBD1
CDR3 protein: CASGFMQGATDTQYF
CDR3 DNA: TGTGCTAGTGGTTTTATGCAGGGGGCGACAGATACGCAGTATTTT

clone size: many
J gene: TRBJ2-1
V gene: TRBV7-2
D gene: .
CDR3 protein: CASSLEGPLINEQFF
CDR3 DNA: TGTGCCAGCAGCTTAGAGGGGCCTCTGATCAATGAGCAGTTCTTC

clone size: .
J gene: TRBJ2-6
V gene: TRBV29-1
D gene: TRBD1
CDR3 protein: CSVGSQGSGANVLTF
CDR3 DNA: TGCAGCGTCGGGTCACAGGGGTCTGGGGCCAACGTCCTGACTTTT

clone size: .
J gene: TRBJ1-2
V gene: TRBV15
D gene: .
CDR3 protein: CAIKTGDYGYTF
CDR3 DNA: TGTGCCATTAAGACGGGGGACTATGGCTACACCTTC

clone size: .
J gene: TRBJ2-5
V gene: TRBV10-1
D gene: TRBD1
CDR3 protein: CASSDYRGKTQYF
CDR3 DNA: TGCGCCAGCAGTGATTACAGGGGAAAGACCCAGTACTTC

clone size: few
J gene: TRBJ1-2
V gene: TRBV20-1
D gene: .
CDR3 protein: CSAFTHAGDGYTF
CDR3 DNA: TGCAGTGCCTTCACCCACGCGGGGGATGGCTACACCTTC

clone size: few
J gene: TRBJ2-3
V gene: TRBV28
D gene: .
CDR3 protein: CASSFLYSPKDTQYF
CDR3 DNA: TGTGCCAGCAGTTTTCTCTATAGTCCAAAAGATACGCAGTATTTT